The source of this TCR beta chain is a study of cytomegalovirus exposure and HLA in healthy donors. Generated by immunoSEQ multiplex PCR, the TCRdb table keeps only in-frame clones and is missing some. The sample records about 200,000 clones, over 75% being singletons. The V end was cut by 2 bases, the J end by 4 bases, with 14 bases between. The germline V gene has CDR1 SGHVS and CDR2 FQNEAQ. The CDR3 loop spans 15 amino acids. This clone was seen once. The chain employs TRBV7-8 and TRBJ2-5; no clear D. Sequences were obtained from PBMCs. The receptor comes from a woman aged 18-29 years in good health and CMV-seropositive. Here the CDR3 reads CASSLNRVPPETQYF. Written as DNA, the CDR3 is TGTGCCAGCAGCTTAAACCGGGTCCCCCCAGAGACCCAGTACTTC.